Below are 9 T cell receptor beta chains sequenced from a single sample in a study of blood T cell repertoires in COVID-19. TCRdb keeps only in-frame clones here, not all; method: immunoSEQ multiplex PCR. This sample has 250,000 to 350,000 clones, with approximately 89% found just once. The specimen sequenced was peripheral blood. The receptor source for this set is a woman between 50 and 59 years old who had recovered from COVID-19.

The V and J genes are TRBV9 and TRBJ1-3; the D gene is possibly TRBD1 (6 bases). Per the germline V gene, CDR1 is SGDLS and CDR2 is YYNGEE. V was clipped by 1 base and J by 2 bases, with 7 bases between them. The CDR3 extends over 14 amino acids. CDR3 sequence: CASSVQGTGNTIYF. CDR3 DNA: TGTGCCAGCAGCGTACAGGGGACTGGAAACACCATATATTTT.

The chain combines TRBV9 with TRBJ2-7; 10 bases fit TRBD1. This CDR3 is built from 17 residues. V shed 0 bases, J shed 5 bases, and the junction held 11 bases outside the gene matches. Germline loops: CDR1 SGDLS, CDR2 YYNGEE. The CDR3 here is CASSVDVTGQGNNEQYF. The CDR3 DNA is TGTGCCAGCAGCGTAGACGTCACGGGACAGGGGAATAACGAGCAGTACTTC. The variable domain in full, with the rest retrieved from reference TRBV9 and TRBJ2-7, is DSGVTQTPKHLITATGQRVTLRCSPRSGDLSVYWYQQSLDQGLQFLIQYYNGEERAKGNILERFSAQQFPDLHSELNLSSLELGDSALYFCASSVDVTGQGNNEQYFGPGTRLTVT.

The chain has TRBV6-2 or TRBV6-3 and TRBJ2-3; 7 bases align to TRBD2. CDR1 MNHEY and CDR2 SVGEGT come from the germline V gene. The CDR3 totals 16 residues. V dropped 4 bases and J dropped 4; count of bases not matched to a gene: 11. CDR3 in amino acids: CASSSPAGVAPDTQYF. DNA for the CDR3: TGTGCCAGCAGTTCCCCGGCGGGAGTGGCCCCAGATACGCAGTATTTT.

The gene calls are TRBV7-2 and TRBJ1-1; D ambiguous. Trimming shortened V by 1 base and J by 3 bases, and 6 bases separated the two germline ends. Germline V CDR1 and CDR2: SGHTA, FQGNSA. The CDR3 loop spans 13 amino acids. CDR3 loop: CASSLVLYTEAFF. CDR3 DNA sequence: TGTGCCAGCAGCTTAGTCTTGTACACTGAAGCTTTCTTT.

The CDR3, as DNA: TGTGCCAGCAGTGATACAGGGGTGGGCGGCTACACCTTC. Translated: CASSDTGVGGYTF. The J gene is TRBJ1-2, the V gene TRBV12-3 or TRBV12-4; 7 bases are a match to TRBD1. The CDR3 covers 13 residues. Trimming took 5 bases from V and 8 from J; bases not matched to a gene: 8.

This clone was picked up many times. This chain links TRBV13 with TRBJ2-5, with a weak D call TRBD2 (6 bases). Germline V gives CDR1 PRHDT, CDR2 FYEKMQ (reference sequence). Trimming cost V 8 bases and J 2 bases, with 15 bases left between them. The CDR3 is 14 residues long. The chain's CDR3 is CASRWRGTQETQYF. As DNA, the CDR3 is TGTGCCAGCCGATGGAGGGGTACACAAGAGACCCAGTACTTC.

The gene calls are TRBV6-6 and TRBJ2-3; 10 nucleotides agree with TRBD2. V lost 6 bases to trimming and J lost 0 bases; unmatched junction nucleotides: 6. The germline CDR1 and CDR2 sequences are MNHNY and SVGAGI (reference sequence). This CDR3 comprises 16 residues. This chain's CDR3 is CASRSIAGGSTDTQYF. The CDR3 DNA sequence: TGTGCCAGCAGATCTATAGCGGGGGGCAGCACAGATACGCAGTATTTT.

The V gene is TRBV4-3, the J gene TRBJ2-3; D is unresolved. Looked up from germline, CDR1 is LGHNA and CDR2 is YSLEER. This CDR3 comprises 15 residues. V lost 2 bases, J lost 3 bases, and 12 bases lay in between. The CDR3 DNA reads TGCGCCAGCAGCCAAATTCGAGTATCAACAGATACGCAGTATTTT. Protein sequence: CASSQIRVSTDTQYF.

The chain is built from TRBV6-5 and TRBJ2-3; D is possibly TRBD1 (6 bases). V dropped 6 bases and J dropped 6 bases, with 10 bases sitting between them. Looked up from germline, CDR1 is MNHEY and CDR2 is SVGAGI. The CDR3 extends over 12 amino acids. The CDR3 here is CASRSGADTQYF. The CDR3 coding sequence is TGTGCCAGCAGATCAGGGGCGGATACGCAGTATTTT.